The present T cell receptor (beta chain) was sequenced within a study of response to subunit inactivated influenza vaccine. V trimming: 8 bases; J trimming: 3 bases; junction bases outside the gene matches: 4. The CDR3 is made up of 13 amino acids. Per germline, CDR1 LGHDT and CDR2 YNNKEL (reference sequence). Findings of the study overall: Authors suggested few new T cells are recruited by each seasonal influenza vaccination.

In TCRdb, the RT-PCR reads were re-called with MiXCR into one record per CDR3 protein. Here the sample spans roughly 520,000 distinct CDR3 sequences, about 25% being singletons. About this clonotype itself: Its specificity is not known.

The sequenced sample was CD4+ T cells sorted from PBMCs, obtained roughly 5 days after vaccination. The chain employs TRBV3-1 and TRBJ1-1; 9 nucleotides match TRBD1. This clonotype originated in a man aged 50 to 59 who received an inactivated influenza vaccine. In DNA form, the CDR3 reads TGTGCCAGCTATAGACAGGGGGACACTGAAGCTTTCTTT. It is translated as CASYRQGDTEAFF.